These 18 T cell receptor beta chains share one sample of origin, sequenced in a study of beta chain features in type 1 diabetes. Expressed TCRB transcripts were sequenced after all isolated RNA was converted to cDNA. Some clones are missing from TCRdb's copy, which holds only in-frame ones; the method was immunoSEQ multiplex PCR. The table has about 130,000 clones, roughly a tenth seen once. Sequencing was carried out using central memory CD4+ T cells from blood. These TCRs come from a man aged 18 to 29 in good health.

V is TRBV7-3 and J is TRBJ2-3; perhaps TRBD2 as D (7 bases). V lost 2 bases to trimming and J lost 5 bases, with 11 bases between them. CDR3 length equals 14 residues. Germline CDR1 SGHTA, CDR2 FQGTGA. The CDR3 spells CASSLRGAIDTQYF. The CDR3 bases are TGTGCCAGCAGCTTACGGGGGGCGATAGATACGCAGTATTTT.

This chain connects TRBV7-3 to TRBJ2-1; a possible D gene is TRBD1 (6 bases). This CDR3 region has 13 residues. Trimming removed 3 bases from V and 8 bases from J, with 11 bases in between. Germline V gene sequence: CDR1 SGHTA, CDR2 FQGTGA. This CDR3 reads CASSFGQLDEQFF. The DNA for the CDR3 is TGTGCCAGCAGCTTTGGACAGTTGGATGAGCAGTTCTTC.

This chain connects TRBV11-1 to TRBJ2-7, with a weak D call TRBD1 (6 bases). The V end lost 4 bases, the J end lost 3 bases, and 16 bases lay between the germline ends. The CDR3 length is 15 residues. The germline V gene encodes CDR1 SGHAT and CDR2 FQDESV (reference sequence). CDR3 sequence: CASSSSGNRDYEQYF. The DNA of the CDR3 is TGTGCCAGCAGCTCGTCTGGGAACAGGGACTACGAGCAGTACTTC.

The chain couples TRBV7-9 to TRBJ2-1; the D is unclear. Germline CDR1 SEHNR, CDR2 FQNEAQ (reference sequence). Trimming cost V 6 bases and J 6 bases, with 6 bases left between them. CDR3 length: 11 amino acids. The CDR3 nucleotides read TGTGCCAGCAGTACAACCAATGAGCAGTTCTTC. It specifies CASSTTNEQFF.

The gene calls are TRBV18 and TRBJ1-6; TRBD1 agrees at 10 bases. The germline CDR1 and CDR2 sequences are KGHSH and LQKENI. The CDR3 runs to 15 residues. The V segment lost 4 bases and the J segment 5 bases; nucleotides outside the gene matches: 2. Here the CDR3 reads CASSRQGADNSPLHF. The CDR3 DNA reads TGTGCCAGCTCACGACAGGGGGCCGATAATTCACCCCTCCACTTT.

This clone was recorded a few times. The V and J genes are TRBV27 and TRBJ2-6, with 7 nucleotides matching TRBD1. The germline V gene has CDR1 MNHEY and CDR2 SMNVEV (reference sequence). The CDR3 spans 17 residues. The V gene end was trimmed by 3 bases and the J gene end by 3 bases; junction bases not matched to a gene: 8. This CDR3 reads CASSLHRGLGGANVLTF. As DNA, the CDR3 is TGTGCCAGCAGTTTGCACAGGGGTTTGGGTGGGGCCAACGTCCTGACTTTC.

The V call is TRBV5-6, the J call TRBJ1-4, with 7 bases identical to TRBD1. V lost 4 bases and J lost 6; bases outside the gene matches: 12. The CDR3 is 16 amino acids. The germline V gene has CDR1 SGHDT and CDR2 YYEEEE. The CDR3, as DNA: TGTGCCAGCAGCCAAGAATTAGCCAGGGGGTATGAAAAACTGTTTTTT. This translates into CASSQELARGYEKLFF.

A few counts support this clone. The gene calls are TRBV7-2 and TRBJ2-7, with 10 positions matching TRBD2. V lost 5 bases to trimming and J lost 0 bases; unmatched junction nucleotides: 1. Germline V gene sequence: CDR1 SGHTA, CDR2 FQGNSA. This CDR3 spans 14 amino acids. The CDR3 protein is CASSKRGGSYEQYF. The CDR3, as DNA: TGTGCCAGCAGCAAGCGGGGGGGCTCCTACGAGCAGTACTTC. Complete variable domain (other parts from reference TRBV7-2 and TRBJ2-7): GAGVSQSPSNKVTEKGKDVELRCDPISGHTALYWYRQSLGQGLEFLIYFQGNSAPDKSGLPSDRFSAERTGGSVSTLTIQRTQQEDSAVYLCASSKRGGSYEQYFGPGTRLTVT.

The sample holds a few counts of this clone. The CDR3 region has the DNA TGTGCCAGCAGCTGGGGCAGCGGGGGGAGCACAGATACGCAGTATTTT. It encodes CASSWGSGGSTDTQYF. The chain recombines TRBV7-9 with TRBJ2-3; 9 bases align to TRBD2. The trim removed 4 bases at V and 0 bases at J, leaving 5 bases unmatched. The germline V gene encodes CDR1 SEHNR and CDR2 FQNEAQ (reference sequence). The CDR3 covers 16 residues.

The chain recombines TRBV11-2 with TRBJ1-6, with D unclear. Between the trimmed V and J ends, which lost 7 bases and 5 bases, there was a span of 15 bases. The CDR3 has 15 residues. CDR1 and CDR2 from the germline V gene are SGHAT and FQNNGV. CDR3 nucleotides: TGTGCCAGCAACATGGGAGGGCGCAATAATTCACCCCTCCACTTT. This codes for CASNMGGRNNSPLHF.

This clone was recorded a few times. The chain employs TRBV11-2 and TRBJ2-7; 8 nucleotides match TRBD2. The V and J ends lost 5 bases and 3 bases, in that order; junction bases with no gene match: 9. CDR1 is SGHAT and CDR2 is FQNNGV in the germline V gene. This CDR3 region has 15 residues. CDR3 protein: CASSPTGTSFYEQYF. Here the CDR3 DNA reads TGTGCCAGCAGCCCCACCGGGACTAGTTTCTACGAGCAGTACTTC.

This chain connects TRBV5-1 to TRBJ2-7; 10 bases are a match to TRBD1. The CDR3 has 18 residues. J lost 6 bases, V lost 1 base, and 16 bases had no gene match. Germline V lookup: CDR1 SGHRS, CDR2 YFSETQ. CDR3 nucleotide sequence: TGCGCCAGCAGCTTGACCGAGGGTCGGACAGGGGGTAAATCCGAGCAGTACTTC. Its translation: CASSLTEGRTGGKSEQYF.

The chain couples TRBV7-2 to TRBJ1-1; 7 nucleotides match TRBD1. This CDR3 has 13 residues. Germline trimming cut 11 bases from V and 5 bases from J; bases unmatched to any gene: 11. Germline lookup yields CDR1 SGHTA and CDR2 FQGNSA. CDR3 sequence (DNA): TGTGCCTCACACCAGGGGGTAGGTACTGAAGCTTTCTTT. As protein: CASHQGVGTEAFF.

In this sample, this clone turned up many times. V is TRBV7-9 and J is TRBJ2-1, with a weak D call TRBD2 (6 bases). Trimming stripped 2 bases from V and 6 bases from J, with 8 bases between. This CDR3 has 13 residues. Germline V CDR1 and CDR2: SEHNR, FQNEAQ (reference sequence). In DNA, the CDR3 is TGTGCCAGCAGCTTACAGGGAGGCAATGAGCAGTTCTTC. This encodes CASSLQGGNEQFF.

This clone was counted ten times or more. The chain has TRBV30 and TRBJ1-4, with 7 positions matching TRBD1. CDR1 GTSNPN and CDR2 SVGIG come from the germline V gene (reference sequence). The CDR3 consists of 11 residues. V trimming: 4 bases; J trimming: 14 bases; junction bases outside the gene matches: 7. The CDR3 DNA follows: TGTGCCTGGATGACAGGGCGCAGGCTGTTTTTT. As protein: CAWMTGRRLFF.

This clone was seen a few times. The chain joins TRBV6-1 to TRBJ2-3; TRBD2 might be the D (6 bases). Germline CDR1 is MNHNS and CDR2 is SASEGT. Trimming pared 3 bases from V and 6 bases from J, leaving 10 bases between. There are 13 residues in the CDR3. The CDR3 region is CASSEQTRDTQYF. For the CDR3, the DNA is TGTGCCAGCAGTGAGCAGACTAGGGATACGCAGTATTTT.

The chain has TRBV11-2 and TRBJ2-3; 7 nucleotides line up with TRBD2. The CDR3 spans 16 residues. The J segment lost 4 bases and the V segment lost 1 base, leaving 8 bases of the junction unmatched. Germline V gene data show CDR1 as SGHAT and CDR2 as FQNNGV. The CDR3 sequence is CASSLGAAGPPDTQYF. Written as DNA, the CDR3 is TGTGCCAGCAGCTTAGGTGCAGCGGGGCCCCCAGATACGCAGTATTTT.

V is TRBV11-2 and J is TRBJ1-5; D is perhaps TRBD1 (6 bases). CDR3 length: 15 amino acids. From germline, CDR1 is SGHAT and CDR2 FQNNGV. The V gene lost 1 base and the J gene lost 7 bases, with 14 bases spanning the gap. The CDR3: CASSLVAGVEQPQHF. The DNA of the CDR3 is TGTGCCAGCAGCTTAGTTGCAGGGGTCGAACAGCCCCAGCATTTT.